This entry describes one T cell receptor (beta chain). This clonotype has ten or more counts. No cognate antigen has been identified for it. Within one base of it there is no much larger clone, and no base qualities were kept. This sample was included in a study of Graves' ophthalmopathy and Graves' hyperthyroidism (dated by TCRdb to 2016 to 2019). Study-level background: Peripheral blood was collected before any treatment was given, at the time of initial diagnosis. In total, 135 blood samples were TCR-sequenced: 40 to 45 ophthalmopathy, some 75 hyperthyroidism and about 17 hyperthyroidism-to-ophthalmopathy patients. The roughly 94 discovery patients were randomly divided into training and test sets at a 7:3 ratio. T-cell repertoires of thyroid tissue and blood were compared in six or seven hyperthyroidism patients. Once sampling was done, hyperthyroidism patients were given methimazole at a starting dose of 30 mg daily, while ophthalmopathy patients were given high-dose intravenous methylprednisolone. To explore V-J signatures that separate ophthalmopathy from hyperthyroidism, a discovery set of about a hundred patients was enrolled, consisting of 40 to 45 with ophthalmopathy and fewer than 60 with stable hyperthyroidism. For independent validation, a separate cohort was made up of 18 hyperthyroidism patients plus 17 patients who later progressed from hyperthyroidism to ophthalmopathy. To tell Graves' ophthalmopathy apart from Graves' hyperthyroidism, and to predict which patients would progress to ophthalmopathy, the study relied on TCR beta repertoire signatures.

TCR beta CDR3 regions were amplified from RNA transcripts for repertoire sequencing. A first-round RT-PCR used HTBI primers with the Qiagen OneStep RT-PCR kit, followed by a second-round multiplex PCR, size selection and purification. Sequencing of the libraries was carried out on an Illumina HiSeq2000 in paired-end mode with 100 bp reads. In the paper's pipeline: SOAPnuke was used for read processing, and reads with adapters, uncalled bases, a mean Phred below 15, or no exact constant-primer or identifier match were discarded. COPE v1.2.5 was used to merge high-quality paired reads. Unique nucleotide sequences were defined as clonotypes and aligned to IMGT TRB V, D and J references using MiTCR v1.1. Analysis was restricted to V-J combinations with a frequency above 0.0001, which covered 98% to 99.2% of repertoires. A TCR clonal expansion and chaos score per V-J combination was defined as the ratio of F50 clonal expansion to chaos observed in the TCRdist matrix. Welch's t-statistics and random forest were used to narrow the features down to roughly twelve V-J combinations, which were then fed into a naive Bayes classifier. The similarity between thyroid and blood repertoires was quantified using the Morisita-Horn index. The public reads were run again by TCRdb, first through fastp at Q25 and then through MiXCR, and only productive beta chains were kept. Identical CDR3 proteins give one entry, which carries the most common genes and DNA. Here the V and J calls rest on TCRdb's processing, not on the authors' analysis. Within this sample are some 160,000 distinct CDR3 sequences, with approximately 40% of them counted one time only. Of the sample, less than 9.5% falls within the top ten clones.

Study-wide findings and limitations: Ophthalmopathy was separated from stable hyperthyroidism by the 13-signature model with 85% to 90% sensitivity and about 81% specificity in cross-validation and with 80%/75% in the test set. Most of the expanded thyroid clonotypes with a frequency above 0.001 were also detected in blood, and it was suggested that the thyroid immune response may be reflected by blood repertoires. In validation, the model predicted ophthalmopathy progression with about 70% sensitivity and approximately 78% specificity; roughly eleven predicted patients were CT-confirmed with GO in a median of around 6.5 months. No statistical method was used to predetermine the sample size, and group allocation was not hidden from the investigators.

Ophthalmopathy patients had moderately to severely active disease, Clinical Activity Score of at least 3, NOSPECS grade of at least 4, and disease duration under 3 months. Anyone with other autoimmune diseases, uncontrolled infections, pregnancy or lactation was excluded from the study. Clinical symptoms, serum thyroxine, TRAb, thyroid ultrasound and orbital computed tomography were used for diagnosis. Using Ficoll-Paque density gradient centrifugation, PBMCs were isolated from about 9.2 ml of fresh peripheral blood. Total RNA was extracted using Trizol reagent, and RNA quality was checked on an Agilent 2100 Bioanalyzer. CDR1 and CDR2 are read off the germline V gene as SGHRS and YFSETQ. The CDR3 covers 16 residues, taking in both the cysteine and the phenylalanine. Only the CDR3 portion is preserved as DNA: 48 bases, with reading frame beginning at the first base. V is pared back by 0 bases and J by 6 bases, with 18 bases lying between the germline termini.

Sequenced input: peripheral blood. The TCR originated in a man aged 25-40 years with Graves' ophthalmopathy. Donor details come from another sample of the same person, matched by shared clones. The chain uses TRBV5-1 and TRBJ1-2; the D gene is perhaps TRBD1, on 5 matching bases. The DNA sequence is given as TGCGCCAGCAGCTTGGACTTCGGGGGGAGTGCCGATGGCTACACCTTC. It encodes CASSLDFGGSADGYTF.